One and the same sample provided the 14 T cell receptor beta chains below, sequenced in a study of T cells expressing NK-cell markers. From its re-call of the 5' RACE reads, TCRdb lists each CDR3 protein once, without DNA. In all, the sample yields around 280,000 distinct CDR3 sequences. Sequenced material: blood T cells: a sorted CD56 or NKG2C T cell subset, CD4+ or CD8+ T cells, or bulk PBMC T cells (not recorded which). The receptor set was obtained from a young man in good health.

The chain links TRBV29-1 to TRBJ2-5. The germline gives CDR1 SQVTM, CDR2 ANQGSEA. The CDR3 is 13 amino acids. This CDR3 is CSVAAPTQETQYF.

The rearrangement links TRBV28 to TRBJ2-1; TCRdb gives TRBD1 as the D gene, but with no DNA this cannot be confirmed. The V gene's germline CDR1 is MDHEN and CDR2 SYDVKM. There are 14 residues in the CDR3. This CDR3 is CASSLGTRGNEQFF.

The gene calls are TRBV20-1 and TRBJ2-7; TCRdb lists TRBD1, though no DNA is available to test this call. The CDR3 runs to 12 residues. Germline lookup yields CDR1 DFQATT and CDR2 SNEGSKA (reference sequence). CDR3 sequence: CSASNGGDEQYF.

The J gene is TRBJ2-4, the V gene TRBV3-1; as DNA is missing, the TRBD2 call by TCRdb cannot be tested. In germline, CDR1 is LGHDT, CDR2 YNNKEL (reference sequence). The CDR3 extends over 18 amino acids. The CDR3 sequence is CASSQGSLAGLAKNIQYF.

The chain has TRBV12-3 or TRBV12-4 and TRBJ1-1; absent DNA, TCRdb's TRBD1 call cannot be checked. The CDR3 runs 14 residues. The CDR3 region is CASKDPGSLTEAFF.

The V and J genes are TRBV6-1 and TRBJ2-2; without DNA, the TCRdb call of TRBD1 cannot be checked. The CDR3 is made up of 13 amino acids. The germline V gene has CDR1 MNHNS and CDR2 SASEGT. CDR3 loop: CASYPRDTGELFF.

The chain recombines TRBV24-1 with TRBJ2-7; TCRdb picks TRBD2, but there is no DNA to check that call. The germline V gene has CDR1 KGHDR and CDR2 SFDVKD. The CDR3 contains 14 residues. The CDR3 is CATSTGTSGGEQYF.

This CDR3 is CSAKAGTTRGKNIQYF. The chain recombines TRBV20-1 with TRBJ2-4; the D call of TRBD1 rests on TCRdb alone, since no DNA is present to check it. Germline loops: CDR1 DFQATT, CDR2 SNEGSKA (reference sequence). CDR3 length: 16 amino acids.

V usage is TRBV6-5 and J usage is TRBJ1-2; TCRdb's assignment of TRBD1 cannot be checked, as there is no DNA. This CDR3 has 14 residues. Germline V lookup: CDR1 MNHEY, CDR2 SVGAGI. CDR3 protein: CASSSGSGGYGYTF.

The chain combines TRBV25-1 with TRBJ2-1; lacking DNA, the TRBD2 call made by TCRdb goes unchecked. CDR3 length: 14 amino acids. CDR1 and CDR2 (germline): MGHDK, SYGVNS. The CDR3 spells CASSEGISVGEQFF.

The CDR3 sequence: CASSLVGGSTDTQYF. V is TRBV7-2 and J is TRBJ2-3; TCRdb gives TRBD1 as the D gene, but with no DNA this cannot be confirmed. Germline V gene data show CDR1 as SGHTA and CDR2 as FQGNSA. The CDR3 is made up of 15 amino acids.

This chain connects TRBV7-2 to TRBJ2-7; without DNA, the TCRdb call of TRBD1 cannot be checked. This CDR3 comprises 17 residues. CDR1 is SGHTA, CDR2 FQGNSA, per germline. The CDR3 region is CASSLGRPGVLTYEQYF.

This chain's CDR3 is CASSSRRWDSSSTDTQYF. The V and J genes are TRBV7-8 and TRBJ2-3; the D call from TCRdb, TRBD2, cannot be confirmed without DNA. This CDR3 comprises 18 residues. Germline V gene lookup returns CDR1 SGHVS and CDR2 FQNEAQ.

The chain couples TRBV20-1 to TRBJ2-2; there is no DNA to check the TCRdb D call of TRBD1. The CDR3 length is 14 residues. Germline V lookup: CDR1 DFQATT, CDR2 SNEGSKA (reference sequence). This CDR3 reads CSAMKGARTGELFF.